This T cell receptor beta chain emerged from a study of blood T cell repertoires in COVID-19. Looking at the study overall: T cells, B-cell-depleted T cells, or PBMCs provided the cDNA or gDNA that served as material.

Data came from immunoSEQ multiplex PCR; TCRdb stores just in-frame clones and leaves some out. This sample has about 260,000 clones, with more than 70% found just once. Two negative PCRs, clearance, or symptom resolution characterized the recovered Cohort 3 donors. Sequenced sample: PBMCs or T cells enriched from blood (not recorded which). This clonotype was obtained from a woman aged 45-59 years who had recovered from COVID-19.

CDR3: CASSTGTGVTEAFF. CDR3 sequence (DNA): TGTGCCAGTAGTACCGGGACAGGGGTCACTGAAGCTTTCTTT. The rearrangement joins TRBV19 to TRBJ1-1, with 10 bases identical to TRBD1. With 4 bases clipped from V and 4 bases from J, the junction kept 3 bases outside the gene matches. Looked up from germline, CDR1 is LNHDA and CDR2 is SQIVND (reference sequence). The CDR3 loop spans 14 amino acids.